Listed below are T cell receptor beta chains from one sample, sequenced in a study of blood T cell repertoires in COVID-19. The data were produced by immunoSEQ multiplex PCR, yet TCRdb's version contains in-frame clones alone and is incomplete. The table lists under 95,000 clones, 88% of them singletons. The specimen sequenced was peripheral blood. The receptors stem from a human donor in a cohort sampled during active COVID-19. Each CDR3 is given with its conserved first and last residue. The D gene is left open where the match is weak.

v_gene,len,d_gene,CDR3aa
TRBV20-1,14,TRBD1,CSASGQGFNQPQHF
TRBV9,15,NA,CASSVYGTSTDTQYF
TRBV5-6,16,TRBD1,CASSFAGQGNNQPQHF
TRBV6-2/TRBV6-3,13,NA,CASSYEGRYGYTF
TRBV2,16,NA,CASSEYVSYLSEKLFF
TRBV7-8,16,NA,CASSATGFSYGNTIYF
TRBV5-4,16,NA,CASTQGGDSSTDTQYF
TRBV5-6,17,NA,CASSLSPGSSGANVLTF
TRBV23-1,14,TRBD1,CASFRGTGAYEQYF
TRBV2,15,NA,CASTASDRRTDTQYF
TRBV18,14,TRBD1,CASSPPDRDTEAFF
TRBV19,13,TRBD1,CASSNQGAGTQYF
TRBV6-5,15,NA,CASSRSYQRPDTQYF
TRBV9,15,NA,CASSLQETPYEKLFF
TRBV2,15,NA,CASSELSGSDSPLHF
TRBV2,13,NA,CASSVAASDTQYF
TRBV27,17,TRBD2,CASSLSVRTSTYNEQFF
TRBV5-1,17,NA,CASSLGSLTGSNTEAFF
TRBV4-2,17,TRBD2,CASSQTPEAGATYEQYF
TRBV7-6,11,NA,CASSLFSGYTF